This record looks at one T cell receptor beta chain sequence and its context. Its antigen is as yet unknown. The data derive from a study of early T cells in non-severe SARS-CoV-2 infection. Study context: The sequenced material was bulk RNA from unsorted whole blood, and its chains were unpaired.

The TCR library protocol was used to attach unique molecular identifiers. These identifiers were attached to individual cDNA molecules. TCRdb reprocessed the 5' RACE reads via MiXCR and lists one record per CDR3 protein. The sample lists 83,000 or so distinct CDR3 sequences; 10% were seen once. The study, taken as a whole, reports: The VDJdb matching leaned toward anti-spike CD8 responses and overlooked private and CD4 specificities.

The receptor comes from an adult who was a healthcare worker with PCR-confirmed SARS-CoV-2 infection or an uninfected control (not recorded which). Sequenced material: whole blood, taken at baseline.

The CDR3 bases are TGCAGTGCTAGGAAGGGGGCCGGAGAGACCCAGTACTTC. Protein: CSARKGAGETQYF. V gene TRBV20-1 combines with J gene TRBJ2-5; 7 bases match TRBD1. This CDR3 comprises 13 residues. CDR1 is DFQATT, CDR2 SNEGSKA, per germline (reference sequence). V shed 3 bases and J 4 bases; nucleotides not matched to a gene: 5.